This T cell receptor (beta chain) appears in the sequencing data of a study of cytomegalovirus exposure and HLA in healthy donors. It was with 60 Vbeta and 13 Jbeta primers that the PCR ran. Some clones are missing from TCRdb's copy, which holds only in-frame ones; the method was immunoSEQ multiplex PCR. The sample holds some 120,000 clones, about four fifths seen once. CDR3 length: 19 residues. Trimming took 0 bases from V and 3 from J, leaving 20 bases between them. Germline V lookup: CDR1 MGHRA, CDR2 YSYEKL. Sequencing was carried out using PBMCs. The sequence was collected from a middle-aged woman in good health and CMV-seronegative. This chain uses TRBV4-1 with TRBJ1-4; possible D gene TRBD1, 5 bases. CDR3 protein: CASSQDLGGGFSSNEKLFF. The CDR3 DNA reads TGCGCCAGCAGCCAAGATCTGGGCGGGGGGTTCTCATCTAATGAAAAACTGTTTTTT.